This TCR beta chain emerged from a study of CD4 T cell repertoires in COVID-19 (dated by TCRdb to the early 2020s). Background for the entire study: For cross-reactivity analysis, CFSE-low cells were expanded with IL-2 for around 11 days and were then relabeled and restimulated with spike proteins from other coronaviruses. Naturally processed CD4+ T cell responses to SARS-CoV-2 spike and nucleoprotein were characterized in COVID-19-recovered individuals, and clonal composition was assessed by TCR Vbeta sequencing. In three recovered individuals, the TCR Vbeta repertoire of SARS-CoV-2-reactive T cells was analyzed at the subset level.

V was cut back by 3 bases and J by 1 base, leaving a gap of 12 bases between them. Via the germline V gene (reference sequence), CDR1 is LNHDA and CDR2 SQIVND. From the cysteine through the phenylalanine, the CDR3 covers 15 amino acids. Left in the record is the CDR3 DNA by itself, 45 bases read in frame from the first base. Study-wide findings and limitations: Consistent with cross-reactivity, between about 6.5 and 27% of SARS-CoV-2 clonotypes also showed up in secondary cultures stimulated with SARS-CoV and/or HKU1 spike. Several of the most expanded SARS-CoV-2-reactive clonotypes were found to be shared between two or all three memory subsets, suggesting intraclonal diversification.

With respect to this clone: Its cognate antigen has yet to be identified. Base qualities are not at hand, and no much larger clone is one base apart.

In light of the paper, this sample's time point label describes: sample from a COVID-19-recovered individual after infection. The donors were patients who had gone through COVID-19 ranging from mild to severe and had recovered. Uncultured memory T cell samples were subjected to sequencing directly after ex vivo isolation. CD4+ total memory, central memory, effector memory and circulating T follicular helper cells were isolated from peripheral blood mononuclear cells. Library creation used the immunoSEQ multiplex PCR assay. The paper's processing steps were these. The Chao-Jaccard similarity index and counts of shared clonotypes were used to quantify repertoire overlap between subsets. Entries here come from immuneACCESS through TCRdb and include only in-frame sequences with V and J called. Some clones fail to appear in such tables; in the studies checked, an unresolved V gene covers under half of the shortfall, and the cause of the remainder is unknown. The V and J calls and clone size come from that table; D and trimming were worked out from the DNA. For this sample there are over 75,000 clones; about 83% appear just once. The ten largest clones represent 0.5% to 0.6% of the sample.

Sequencing used CD4+ T cells from peripheral blood, obtained after recovery from COVID-19. This sequence uses TRBV19 and TRBJ1-1, with the D gene call left open. This sequence was found in a human donor who had COVID-19. The CDR3 is CASSIQLGANTEAFF. The bases are TGTGCCAGTAGTATTCAATTGGGTGCGAACACTGAAGCTTTCTTT. The reference TRBV19 and TRBJ1-1 proteins fill in what lies around the CDR3, so the full variable domain reads DGGITQSPKYLFRKEGQNVTLSCEQNLNHDAMYWYRQDPGQGLRLIYYSQIVNDFQKGDIAEGYSVSREKKESFPLTVTSAQKNPTAFYLCASSIQLGANTEAFFGQGTRLTVV.